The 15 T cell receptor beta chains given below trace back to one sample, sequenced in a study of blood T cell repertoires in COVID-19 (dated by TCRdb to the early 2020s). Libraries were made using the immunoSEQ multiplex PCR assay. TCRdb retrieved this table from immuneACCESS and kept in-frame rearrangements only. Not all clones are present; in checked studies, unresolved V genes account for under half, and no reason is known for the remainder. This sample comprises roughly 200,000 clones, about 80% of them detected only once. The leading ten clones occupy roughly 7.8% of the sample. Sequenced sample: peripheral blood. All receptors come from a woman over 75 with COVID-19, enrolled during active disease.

The CDR3 nucleotides are TGTGCCAGCAGTTACCTACAGACCCAAGAGACCCAGTACTTC. Protein: CASSYLQTQETQYF. The chain has TRBV6-5 and TRBJ2-5; D is ambiguous. Per the germline V gene, CDR1 is MNHEY and CDR2 is SVGAGI. Trimming took off 2 bases at V and 1 base at J, with 8 bases between the two ends. The CDR3 is 14 residues long.

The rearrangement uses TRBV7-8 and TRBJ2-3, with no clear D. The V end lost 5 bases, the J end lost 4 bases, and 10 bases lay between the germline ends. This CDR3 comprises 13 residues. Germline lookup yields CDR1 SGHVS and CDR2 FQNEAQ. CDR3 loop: CASSALYADTQYF. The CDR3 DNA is TGTGCCAGCAGCGCCCTCTACGCAGATACGCAGTATTTT.

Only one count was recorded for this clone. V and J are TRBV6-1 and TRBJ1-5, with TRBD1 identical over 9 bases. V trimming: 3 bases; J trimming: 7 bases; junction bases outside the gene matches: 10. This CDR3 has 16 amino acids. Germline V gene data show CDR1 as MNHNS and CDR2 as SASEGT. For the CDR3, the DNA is TGTGCCAGCAGTGAGGGGTCGGGACAGGGCTGGCAGCCCCAGCATTTT. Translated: CASSEGSGQGWQPQHF.

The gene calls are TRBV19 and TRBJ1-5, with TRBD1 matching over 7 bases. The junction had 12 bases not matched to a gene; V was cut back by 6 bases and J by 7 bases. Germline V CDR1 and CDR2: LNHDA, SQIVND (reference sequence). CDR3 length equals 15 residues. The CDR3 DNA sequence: TGTGCCAGTAGCCCAGGGGCAGGGGACAGACAGCCCCAGCATTTT. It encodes CASSPGAGDRQPQHF.

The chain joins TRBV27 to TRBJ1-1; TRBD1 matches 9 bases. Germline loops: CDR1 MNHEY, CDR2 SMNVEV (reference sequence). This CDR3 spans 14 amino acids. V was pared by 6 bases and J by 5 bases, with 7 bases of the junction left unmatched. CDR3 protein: CASRRDRVGTEAFF. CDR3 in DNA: TGTGCCAGCAGGCGGGACAGGGTGGGAACTGAAGCTTTCTTT.

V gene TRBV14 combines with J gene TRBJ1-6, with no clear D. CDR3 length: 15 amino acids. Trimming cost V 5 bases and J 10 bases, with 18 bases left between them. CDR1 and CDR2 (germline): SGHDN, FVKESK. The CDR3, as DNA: TGTGCCAGCAGCGGGAGCTTCGCGGGAGTATCACCCCTCCACTTT. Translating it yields CASSGSFAGVSPLHF.

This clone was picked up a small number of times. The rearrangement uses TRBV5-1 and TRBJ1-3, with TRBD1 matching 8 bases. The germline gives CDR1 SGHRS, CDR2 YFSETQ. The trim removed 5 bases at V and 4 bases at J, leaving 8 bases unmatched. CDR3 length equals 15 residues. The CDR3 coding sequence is TGCGCCAGCAGTCCCAGGGGGCTCGACGGAAACACCATATATTTT. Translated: CASSPRGLDGNTIYF.

CDR3 in DNA: TGTGCCATCACAGCAGGGTACCAAGAGACCCAGTACTTC. Its protein product is CAITAGYQETQYF. This chain links TRBV10-3 with TRBJ2-5; weak D call: TRBD1 (5 bases). The CDR3 extends over 13 amino acids. V was clipped by 7 bases and J by 0 bases, with 9 bases between them. The germline V gene has CDR1 ENHRY and CDR2 SYGVKD.

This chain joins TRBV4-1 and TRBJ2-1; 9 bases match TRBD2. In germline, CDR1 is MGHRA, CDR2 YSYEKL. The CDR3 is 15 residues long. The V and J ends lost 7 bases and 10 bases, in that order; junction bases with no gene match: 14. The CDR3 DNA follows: TGCGCCAGCACTCCTGCACTAGCGGGTATCGGGGAGCAGTTCTTC. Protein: CASTPALAGIGEQFF.

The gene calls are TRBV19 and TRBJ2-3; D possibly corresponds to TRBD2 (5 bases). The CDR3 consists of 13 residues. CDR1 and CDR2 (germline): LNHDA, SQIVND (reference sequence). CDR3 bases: TGTGGCTCGGGGTTCTCTAGCACAGATACGCAGTATTTT. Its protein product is CGSGFSSTDTQYF.

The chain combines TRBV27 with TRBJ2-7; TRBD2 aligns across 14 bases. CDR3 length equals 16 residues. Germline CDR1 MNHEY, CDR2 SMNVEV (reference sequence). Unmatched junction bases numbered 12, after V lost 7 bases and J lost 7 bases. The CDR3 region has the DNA TGTGCCAGCATCCCCCCCGGGACTAGCGGGAGTAGGGAGCAGTACTTC. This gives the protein CASIPPGTSGSREQYF.

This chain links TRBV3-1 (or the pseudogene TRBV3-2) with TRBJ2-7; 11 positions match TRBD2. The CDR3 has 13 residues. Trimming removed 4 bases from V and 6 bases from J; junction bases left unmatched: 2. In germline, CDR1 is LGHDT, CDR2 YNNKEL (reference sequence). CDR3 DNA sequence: TGTGCCAGCAGCCGACTAGCGGGAAGCGAGCAGTACTTC. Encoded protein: CASSRLAGSEQYF.

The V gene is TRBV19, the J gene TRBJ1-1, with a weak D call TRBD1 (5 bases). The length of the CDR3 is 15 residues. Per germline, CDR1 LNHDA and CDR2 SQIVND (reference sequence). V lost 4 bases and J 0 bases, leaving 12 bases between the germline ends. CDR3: CASSTTMDMNTEAFF. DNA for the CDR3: TGTGCCAGTAGTACGACGATGGACATGAACACTGAAGCTTTCTTT.

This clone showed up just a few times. The CDR3 here is CAGFGRCNEQYF. Written as DNA, the CDR3 is TGTGCCGGATTTGGCAGGTGCAACGAGCAGTACTTC. The rearrangement uses TRBV25-1 and TRBJ2-7; D is unclear. Germline V CDR1 and CDR2: MGHDK, SYGVNS. The CDR3 length is 12 residues. Trimming took 11 bases from V and 5 from J, leaving 16 bases between them.

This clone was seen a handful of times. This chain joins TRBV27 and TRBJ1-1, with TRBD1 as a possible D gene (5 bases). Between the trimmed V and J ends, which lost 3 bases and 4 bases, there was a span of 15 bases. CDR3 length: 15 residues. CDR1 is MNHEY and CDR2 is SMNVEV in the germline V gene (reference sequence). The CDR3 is CASSLGGGLSTEAFF. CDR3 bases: TGTGCCAGCAGTTTGGGCGGGGGGTTGAGCACTGAAGCTTTCTTT.